The rows below give T cell receptor beta chains drawn from one sample of a study of blood T cells in healthy people across ages. One entry per CDR3 protein, called by TCRdb with MiXCR from the 5' RACE reads. The repertoire has about 830,000 distinct CDR3 sequences, about 62% of them found once; the top ten carry about 20%. Sequencing was done on a sample of blood. The receptor source for this set is a man between 25 and 39 years old in good health. CDR3s include the opening cysteine and the closing phenylalanine or tryptophan.

v_call,cdr3_aa
TRBV3-1,CASSQGAGTEQYF
TRBV4-3,CASSQDSWLAGVGNSGANVLTF
TRBV6-1,CASSRLDSLSGANVLTF
TRBV20-1,CSASGVATGTGYEQYF
TRBV6-5,CASRIHLDRGYDYTF
TRBV10-3,CAILTGDNGYTF
TRBV7-2,CASSIGDRKNEKLFF
TRBV3-1,CASSQRRGQNYGYTF
TRBV12-3/TRBV12-4,CASRLTRTGGEKLFF
TRBV27,CASGPRGLKQFF
TRBV7-2,CASSLNPGGSFEQFF
TRBV20-1,CSADSPSTYEQYF
TRBV5-4,CASSLALAGDSDTQYF
TRBV4-2,CASSPPGRVAHEQFF
TRBV12-3/TRBV12-4,CASSFKSLAKNIQYF
TRBV20-1,CSATPRTGVYPNYGYTF
TRBV27,CASSLQGSGGYTF
TRBV2,CASSDPGLGSGEQYF
TRBV6-2/TRBV6-3,CASSYRQVEQYF
TRBV20-1,CSARVRFRGYTF
TRBV15,CATSTDDSPGRSTDTQYF
TRBV4-2,CASSQGQAAYNEQFF
TRBV4-2,CASSGAKADTQYF
TRBV15,CATSKTPSGYEQYF
TRBV7-9,CASSLTNHRETQYF
TRBV6-5,CASSSSLGDYGYTF
TRBV7-2,CASSFVQRDRDGYTF
TRBV2,CASSAQGSDYGYTF
TRBV7-3,CASNLRTGGSSYNEQFF
TRBV5-1,CASSLGYRENTEAFF
TRBV11-2,CASSLNRASINPGELFF
TRBV30,CAWQKGGNYGYTF
TRBV29-1,CSVGRGQGGNEQFF
TRBV20-1,CSATDRGVFRYEQYF
TRBV21-1,CASSKYPGVETQYF
TRBV12-3/TRBV12-4,CASSYLANVLTFGAGDTQYF
TRBV4-1,CASSQEWGGGGRAYNEQFF
TRBV7-9,CASSLFQGADEQYF
TRBV19,CASTEDRNNQPQHF
TRBV7-2,CASSPGLAHTDTQYF
TRBV6-2/TRBV6-3,CAGRTRTLQRGEQFF
TRBV7-2,CASSLVPGSFTDTQYF
TRBV9,CASSVASSYNEQFF
TRBV4-1,CASSVRTLTDTQYF
TRBV29-1,CSVERGRADGEQFF
TRBV7-2,CASSPADSQETQYF
TRBV28,CASSTPGTGAFNKQFF
TRBV20-1,CSASTGQGGPYGYTF
TRBV2,CASRDTHNSPLHF
TRBV5-1,CASSLVDDPTDTQYF
TRBV10-3,CAIRSSTDSYEQYF
TRBV27,CASSVGTGVPYEQYF
TRBV20-1,CSAINAGAGNYEQYF
TRBV27,CASSLGPVTNSPLHF
TRBV9,CASSVGRGLEGYTF